This section outlines one TCR beta chain sequence together with its context. Only one count was recorded for this clone. Its target antigen remains unknown. The input lacks base qualities; no much larger clone sits a single base away. CDR1 and CDR2 are read off the germline V gene as KGHSH and LQKENI. V has 2 bases trimmed and J has 5 bases trimmed; junction bases matching no gene number 9. From its cysteine to its phenylalanine, the CDR3 spans 16 amino acids. This entry keeps only the CDR3 DNA: 48 bases, framed from base 1. Around 0.45 micrograms of biopsy DNA per sample were submitted for commercial TCRB immunosequencing. CDR3 regions were amplified from genomic DNA by Adaptive Biotechnology using a two-step, amplification bias-controlled multiplex PCR. Primers for every V and J gene segment were used in the first PCR, and barcodes and Illumina adapters were added in the second PCR. An Illumina instrument was used to sequence the CDR3 libraries. As for how the authors treated the data: The analysis drew on both the pipelines supplied by the vendor and custom analysis of the raw data in R/Bioconductor running R version 3.3.0. Clonality, ranging from 0 to 1, was calculated as the inverse of the normalised Shannon entropy of all productive clones. The repertoire share taken up by the top 100 clones defined high-frequency clones, and only clones that passed a 95% confidence test were kept. The Simpson index measured repertoire diversity, and the Morisita-Horn index measured overlap between samples. TCRdb took over this immuneACCESS table, retaining in-frame rearrangements with V and J assigned. Such tables are incomplete; in checked studies, under half of the missing clones stem from an unresolved V gene, and the remainder is unexplained. V and J calls and clone size are as listed in that table; D and trimming were resolved from the DNA. The sample includes some 28,000 clones, with around four fifths observed a single time. The ten largest account for around 17% of the sample.

The data were taken from a study of T cell repertoires in ileal Crohn's disease (dated by TCRdb to about 2019). For the study in its entirety: The median duration of disease was roughly 7.6 years, and at the time of surgery roughly 36% of patients were active smokers. Every patient underwent surgery because of a complication, which was stricturing disease in roughly 60% of cases and penetrating disease in about 39%. Roughly half of the patients were given postoperative therapy, with around 20 on anti-TNF agents and 10 to 12 on thiopurines. TCR repertoire analysis was done in 45 to 65 Crohn's disease patients from a prospective multicentre cohort. The study was conducted in parallel with a multicentre cohort built to find predictors of early endoscopic recurrence after ileocolonic resection. A Rutgeerts score higher than i0 was the definition used for endoscopic postoperative recurrence. The study sequenced 171 mucosal samples from around 57 patients, taken at several locations on the surgical specimen and at postoperative endoscopy.

Adults with ileal or ileocolonic Crohn's disease and an indication for ileocolonic resection were eligible for inclusion. Before DNA extraction, whole ileal mucosal biopsies were kept frozen at -80 degrees C. Genomic DNA was isolated from frozen whole biopsies using a TRizol-based method, and the DNA was quantified with a NanoDrop 2000 spectrophotometer. General findings and caveats noted by the study authors: A significantly higher proportion of clonal expansions was observed in active smokers at surgery than in non-smokers (approximately 26% vs 20%, p=0.02). Only a subgroup of patients, of unstated size, had mucosal CD4 and CD8 T cells sorted and sequenced. Compared with CD4 T cells, sorted CD8 T cells held more high-frequency clones, which suggests that the mucosal expansions were mostly CD8. Higher percentages of high-frequency clones at the time of surgery were linked to endoscopic recurrence, and every patient with clonality above 26.8% (18/57) had recurrence.

This clonotype was sampled from an adult with Crohn's disease. Recombination linked TRBV18 to TRBJ2-5; TRBD1 agrees with 9 junctional bases. Specimen: ileal tissue. The DNA sequence is given as TGTGCCAGCTCACCAGCTTTGGGACAGGGTTGGGAGACCCAGTACTTC. Translated, it gives CASSPALGQGWETQYF.